These 21 T cell receptor beta chains were sequenced from one sample in a study of technical replicates of blood from several donors. The table came from immunoSEQ multiplex PCR; TCRdb's copy has only in-frame clones and leaves some out. Here the sample spans tens of thousands of clones, around 90% being singletons. The source material was T cells isolated from PBMCs. The receptors stem from a human donor in good health.

This sequence joins TRBV28 and TRBJ2-1, with TRBD2 matching 15 bases. The CDR3 totals 15 residues. The J segment lost 7 bases and the V segment lost 8 bases, leaving 6 bases of the junction unmatched. Germline CDR1 is MDHEN and CDR2 is SYDVKM. CDR3 sequence: CASQTGTSGRNEQFF. The CDR3 nucleotides read TGTGCCAGCCAGACGGGGACTAGCGGGAGGAATGAGCAGTTCTTC. Full variable domain (remainder filled in from reference TRBV28 and TRBJ2-1): DVKVTQSSRYLVKRTGEKVFLECVQDMDHENMFWYRQDPGLGLRLIYFSYDVKMKEKGDIPEGYSVSREKKERFSLILESASTNQTSMYLCASQTGTSGRNEQFFGPGTRLTVL.

The chain uses TRBV29-1 and TRBJ2-1; 9 bases are shared with TRBD2. The V gene's germline CDR1 is SQVTM and CDR2 ANQGSEA. This CDR3 is 18 amino acids long. V lost 3 bases to trimming and J lost 3 bases; unmatched junction nucleotides: 15. Here the CDR3 DNA reads TGCAGCGTTGAGCTGCTCCCCTCTTTAGCGGGAGTCTACAATGAGCAGTTCTTC. Its protein is CSVELLPSLAGVYNEQFF.

The chain is built from TRBV9 and TRBJ2-3; the D is unclear. The V end was cut by 6 bases, the J end by 2 bases, with 16 bases between. Germline V lookup: CDR1 SGDLS, CDR2 YYNGEE. The CDR3 contains 15 residues. CDR3 sequence reads: CASTISSVPTDTQYF. The CDR3 DNA reads TGTGCCAGCACCATAAGTTCGGTCCCCACAGATACGCAGTATTTT.

This chain joins TRBV4-1 and TRBJ2-2; possible D gene TRBD2, 5 bases. CDR1 is MGHRA and CDR2 is YSYEKL in the germline V gene. This CDR3 has 14 residues. Trimming pared 4 bases from V and 5 bases from J, leaving 11 bases between. The CDR3 DNA is TGCGCCAGCAGCCGCGGACTTAAAACCGGGGAGCTGTTTTTT. Protein: CASSRGLKTGELFF.

The V gene is TRBV5-1, the J gene TRBJ2-1; 7 nucleotides match TRBD1. V trimming: 0 bases; J trimming: 8 bases; junction bases outside the gene matches: 2. Germline V lookup: CDR1 SGHRS, CDR2 YFSETQ. This CDR3 region has 13 residues. CDR3 nucleotide sequence: TGCGCCAGCAGCTTGGACAGGGGCGATGAGCAGTTCTTC. It translates to CASSLDRGDEQFF.

The count of this clone is one. V usage is TRBV5-1 and J usage is TRBJ2-1; TRBD2 matches 12 bases. CDR1 SGHRS and CDR2 YFSETQ come from the germline V gene. The CDR3 loop spans 15 amino acids. Germline trimming cut 4 bases from V and 5 bases from J; bases unmatched to any gene: 4. The CDR3 loop reads CASSGTSGGNNEQFF. The CDR3 region has the DNA TGCGCCAGCAGCGGCACTAGCGGGGGGAACAATGAGCAGTTCTTC.

Notes on this clone: Relative to the germline gene, one junction end is altered; a read error may explain this. The chain uses TRBV7-7 and TRBJ2-3; D perhaps matches TRBD1 (6 bases). The CDR3 spans 20 residues. Germline loops: CDR1 SSHAT, CDR2 FNYEAQ (reference sequence). The chain's CDR3 is CASSLAWPPGVRRVTDTQYF. CDR3 in DNA: TGTGCTAGCAGCTTAGCGTGGCCCCCAGGGGTCAGGAGAGTCACAGATACGCAGTATTTT.

The chain combines TRBV7-6 with TRBJ2-7, with D possibly being TRBD2 (6 bases). The germline CDR1 and CDR2 sequences are SGHVS and FNYEAQ. The CDR3 is made up of 13 amino acids. With 4 bases removed from V and 5 bases from J, the gap between germline ends came to 12 bases. The CDR3 is CASSYGTSNEQYF. The CDR3, as DNA: TGTGCCAGCAGCTACGGGACTTCCAACGAGCAGTACTTC.

This chain links TRBV13 with TRBJ2-7, with 8 bases matching TRBD1. The CDR3 is made up of 15 amino acids. Germline CDR1 reads PRHDT; CDR2 reads FYEKMQ (reference sequence). Unmatched junction bases numbered 5, after V lost 4 bases and J lost 0 bases. The CDR3 DNA reads as TGTGCCAGCAGCTCCGGACAGGGTTTCTCCTACGAGCAGTACTTC. It encodes CASSSGQGFSYEQYF.

The CDR3 sequence is CASSMRSGSEQYF. DNA for the CDR3: TGTGCCAGCAGCATGAGATCAGGAAGCGAGCAGTACTTC. The gene calls are TRBV21-1 and TRBJ2-7; the table assigns TRBD1, which was not confirmed against the DNA. TRBV21-1 is a pseudogene segment. The CDR3 has 13 residues.

The chain links TRBV6-4 to TRBJ1-1; 7 bases map to TRBD1. V shed 6 bases and J 1 base; nucleotides not matched to a gene: 5. Germline lookup yields CDR1 MRHNA and CDR2 SNTAGT. The CDR3 covers 14 residues. In DNA, the CDR3 is TGTGCCAGCAGGGAGGGGGCGCGGAACACTGAAGCTTTCTTT. Amino acid sequence: CASREGARNTEAFF.

The J gene is TRBJ2-7, the V gene TRBV6-5; TRBD2 agrees at 7 bases. CDR3 size: 14 residues. The V gene's germline CDR1 is MNHEY and CDR2 SVGAGI. With V trimmed by 0 bases and J by 3 bases, 2 bases remained unmatched. CDR3 DNA sequence: TGTGCCAGCAGTTACTCGGCGGGAGACTACGAGCAGTACTTC. It encodes CASSYSAGDYEQYF.

The J gene is TRBJ2-2, the V gene TRBV19; 9 positions agree with TRBD2. CDR1 and CDR2 (germline): LNHDA, SQIVND (reference sequence). The CDR3 is 15 residues long. Trimming cost V 4 bases and J 5 bases; bases outside gene matches: 5. This chain's CDR3 is CASSSGRARTGELFF. The CDR3 DNA follows: TGTGCCAGTAGTAGCGGGAGGGCCCGTACCGGGGAGCTGTTTTTT.

The chain employs TRBV2 and TRBJ2-7; 10 bases are shared with TRBD2. The CDR3 totals 18 residues. Germline-derived CDR1 and CDR2 are SNHLY and FYNNEI. V lost 6 bases, J lost 4 bases, and 18 bases stayed unmatched. CDR3 residues: CASRLAGMSRSPLYEQYF. The CDR3 nucleotides are TGTGCCAGCAGACTAGCGGGAATGAGCAGGTCCCCATTGTACGAGCAGTACTTC.

The chain links TRBV28 to TRBJ1-1; 9 nucleotides line up with TRBD1. Germline V CDR1 and CDR2: MDHEN, SYDVKM. The CDR3 runs to 13 residues. J gave up 8 bases and V 5 bases, and 6 bases lay outside the gene matches. The CDR3 region is CASSITGGEEAFF. CDR3 DNA sequence: TGTGCCAGCAGTATAACAGGGGGCGAGGAAGCTTTCTTT.

The rearrangement joins TRBV7-9 to TRBJ2-7, with TRBD2 matching 7 bases. The CDR3 covers 15 residues. After removal of 2 bases from V and 0 bases from J, the junction contained 4 bases not matched to a gene. Germline CDR1 is SEHNR and CDR2 is FQNEAQ (reference sequence). CDR3 region: CASSLTRDYSYEQYF. DNA of the CDR3: TGTGCCAGCAGCTTAACACGGGACTACTCCTACGAGCAGTACTTC.

V gene TRBV7-9 combines with J gene TRBJ2-1; D is uncertain. Trimming stripped 3 bases from V and 10 bases from J, with 7 bases between. Per germline, CDR1 SEHNR and CDR2 FQNEAQ (reference sequence). The CDR3 is made up of 11 amino acids. This chain's CDR3 is CASSFSPEQFF. The CDR3, as DNA: TGTGCCAGCAGCTTCTCCCCGGAGCAGTTCTTC.

The chain carries TRBV11-3 and TRBJ2-7; 9 positions agree with TRBD1. The CDR3 consists of 14 residues. J lost 3 bases, V lost 5 bases, and 5 bases had no gene match. Germline V CDR1 and CDR2: SGHNT, YENEEA. This CDR3 reads CASSTGGDRYEQYF. The CDR3, as DNA: TGTGCCAGCAGCACAGGGGGCGATCGCTACGAGCAGTACTTC.

This chain connects TRBV5-1 to TRBJ2-3; tentatively, D is TRBD2 (5 bases). The V end was cut by 2 bases, the J end by 0 bases, with 10 bases between. Germline values: CDR1 SGHRS, CDR2 YFSETQ. The CDR3 covers 15 residues. The CDR3 sequence is CASSFVGVSTDTQYF. Here the CDR3 DNA reads TGCGCCAGCAGCTTTGTCGGGGTTAGCACAGATACGCAGTATTTT.

The chain's CDR3 is CASSLGTGNSYEQYF. The CDR3, as DNA: TGCGCCAGCAGCTTGGGGACAGGGAATTCCTACGAGCAGTACTTC. The V call is TRBV5-1, the J call TRBJ2-7; TRBD1 matches at 8 bases. The CDR3 sequence is 15 residues long. V shed 0 bases and J 1 base; nucleotides not matched to a gene: 3. In germline, CDR1 is SGHRS, CDR2 YFSETQ.

This clone was seen only once. Other DNA variants within this sample encode the same CDR3. V is TRBV5-1 and J is TRBJ2-5; 9 nucleotides agree with TRBD1. Trimming cost V 4 bases and J 1 base; bases outside gene matches: 2. The CDR3 contains 14 residues. CDR1 and CDR2 (germline): SGHRS, YFSETQ. The CDR3 nucleotides are TGCGCCAGCAGCCTGGGACAGGGCCAAGAGACCCAGTACTTC. Amino acid sequence: CASSLGQGQETQYF.